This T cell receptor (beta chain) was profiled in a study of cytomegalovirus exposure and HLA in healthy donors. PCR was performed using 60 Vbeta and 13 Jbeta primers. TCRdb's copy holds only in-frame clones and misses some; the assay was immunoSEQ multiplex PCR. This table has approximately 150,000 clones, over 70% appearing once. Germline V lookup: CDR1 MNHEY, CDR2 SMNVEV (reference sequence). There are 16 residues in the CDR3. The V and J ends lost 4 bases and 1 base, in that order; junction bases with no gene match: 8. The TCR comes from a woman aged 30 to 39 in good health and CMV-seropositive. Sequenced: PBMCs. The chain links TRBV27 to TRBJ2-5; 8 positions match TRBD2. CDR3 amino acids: CASSSPAGGPQETQYF. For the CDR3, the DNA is TGTGCCAGCAGTTCTCCGGCGGGAGGCCCCCAAGAGACCCAGTACTTC.